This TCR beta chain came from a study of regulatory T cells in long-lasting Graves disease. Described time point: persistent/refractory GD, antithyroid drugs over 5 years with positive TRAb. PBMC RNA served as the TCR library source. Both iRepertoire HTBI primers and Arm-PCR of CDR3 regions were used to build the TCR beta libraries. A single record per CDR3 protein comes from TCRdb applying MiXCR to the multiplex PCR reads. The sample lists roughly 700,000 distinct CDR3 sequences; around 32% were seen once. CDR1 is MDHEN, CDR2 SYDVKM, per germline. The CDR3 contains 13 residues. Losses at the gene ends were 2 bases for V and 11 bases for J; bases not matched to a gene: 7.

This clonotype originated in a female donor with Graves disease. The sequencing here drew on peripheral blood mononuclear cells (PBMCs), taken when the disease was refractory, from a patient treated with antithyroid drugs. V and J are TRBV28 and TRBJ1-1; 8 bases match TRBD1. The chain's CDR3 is CASSLGQGVNAFF. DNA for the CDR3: TGTGCCAGCAGTTTAGGACAGGGAGTCAATGCTTTCTTT.